Listed below are T cell receptor beta chains from one sample, sequenced in a study of blood T cell repertoires in COVID-19. Assay used: immunoSEQ multiplex PCR; TCRdb lists only in-frame clones, some missing. The sample has around 230,000 clones; about 87% are singletons. Sequencing was carried out using PBMCs or T cells enriched from blood (not recorded which). These receptors were collected from a woman in her 40s with acute COVID-19. CDR3s include the opening cysteine and the closing phenylalanine or tryptophan. D genes are given only for firm matches. The listing skips clone size in some rows; elsewhere it reads once, few, many or a size class.

size	D	V	J	CDR3
NA	NA	TRBV10-2	TRBJ1-5	CASSESRWGEHF
few	TRBD2	TRBV7-2	TRBJ2-1	CASSLAGWGLAGRNEQFF
NA	TRBD2	TRBV20-1	TRBJ2-2	CSASYSSGTGELFF
NA	NA	TRBV16	TRBJ1-1	CASSPWGGSTEAFF
NA	NA	TRBV9	TRBJ1-2	CASSADSSDYGYTF
NA	NA	TRBV2	TRBJ1-2	CASSEAGQGYGYTF
NA	TRBD1	TRBV27	TRBJ1-2	CASSPSPGQGAAYGYTF
NA	TRBD1	TRBV5-1	TRBJ2-3	CASRAGGSTDTQYF
NA	TRBD1	TRBV15	TRBJ2-3	CATSSRKGGPTDTQYF
NA	TRBD1	TRBV11-3	TRBJ1-3	CASSHPGQGTYTIYF
NA	TRBD2	TRBV5-1	TRBJ2-5	CASSPAASGGYQETQYF
NA	TRBD2	TRBV5-4	TRBJ2-1	CASSRSGGLTNEQFF
NA	TRBD2	TRBV7-6	TRBJ2-7	CASSPDLAGLREQYF